Listed below are T cell receptor beta chains from one sample, sequenced in a study of beta chain features in type 1 diabetes. The table came from immunoSEQ multiplex PCR; TCRdb's copy has only in-frame clones and leaves some out. Among about 900,000 clones listed, roughly 15% were seen once. Sequencing used naive CD4+ T cells from blood. These receptor sequences come from a woman aged 18-29 years in good health. CDR3s include the opening cysteine and the closing phenylalanine or tryptophan. D genes are given only for firm matches. Only part of the rows carry a size: once, few, many, or a class if the clone is expanded.

size	V	J	D	DNA	CDR3
.	TRBV7-7	TRBJ2-2	.	TGTGCTAGCAGCTTGGCTAGGGACACCGGGGAGCTGTTTTTT	CASSLARDTGELFF
few	TRBV5-1	TRBJ2-3	.	TGCGCCAGCAGCCCAGGATCCCAGGGATACACAGATACGCAGTATTTT	CASSPGSQGYTDTQYF
few	TRBV6-5	TRBJ1-5	TRBD1	TGTGCCAGCAGTCTACAGGGGGGCAATCAGCCCCAGCATTTT	CASSLQGGNQPQHF
few	TRBV6-1	TRBJ2-5	.	TGTGCCAGCAAGAGACGTGGAGAGACCCAGTACTTC	CASKRRGETQYF
.	TRBV7-9	TRBJ2-3	TRBD1	TGTGCCAGCAGCAATAGTAGGGGGCGTAATACGCAGTATTTT	CASSNSRGRNTQYF
.	TRBV6-5	TRBJ1-2	.	TGTGCCAGCAGAAAGCTGTATGGCTACACCTTC	CASRKLYGYTF
few	TRBV5-6	TRBJ1-1	.	TGTGCCAGCAGCTTGTGGAGGGTCACCCCCTCGAACACTGAAGCTTTCTTT	CASSLWRVTPSNTEAFF
.	TRBV18	TRBJ2-6	.	TGTGCCAGCTCACCACCCGGTTTTTACTCTGGGGCCAACGTCCTGACTTTC	CASSPPGFYSGANVLTF
.	TRBV5-1	TRBJ2-1	.	TGCGCCAGCACCCTCCCCGAAAGGGGCTACAATGAGCAGTTCTTC	CASTLPERGYNEQFF
many	TRBV10-3	TRBJ2-7	TRBD1	TGTGCCATCAGTCCGGGACAGCGGTACGAGCAGTACTTC	CAISPGQRYEQYF
.	TRBV29-1	TRBJ2-5	TRBD2	TGCAGCGTTGTATTGGCGGGAGTAAGGGAGACCCAGTACTTC	CSVVLAGVRETQYF
.	TRBV6-1	TRBJ2-6	.	TGTGCCAGCACCATGACTGGAGCCAACGTCCTGACTTTC	CASTMTGANVLTF
.	TRBV6-5	TRBJ1-2	TRBD1	TGTGCCAGCAGGCCGGGACAGATAAACTATGGCTACACCTTC	CASRPGQINYGYTF
few	TRBV4-1	TRBJ2-5	.	TGCGCCAGCAGCCAAGGAGAGGGGGGGGAGACCCAGTACTTC	CASSQGEGGETQYF
.	TRBV29-1	TRBJ2-2	TRBD2	TGCAGCGTTGTAGCGGGAGGGCCGGTCGGGGAGCTGTTTTTT	CSVVAGGPVGELFF
few	TRBV7-7	TRBJ2-1	.	TGTGCTAGCAGCTCGACAGCCTACAATGAGCAGTTCTTC	CASSSTAYNEQFF
.	TRBV9	TRBJ2-6	TRBD1	TGTGCCAGCAGCGCTGGACAGGGTTGGGCCAACGTCCTGACTTTC	CASSAGQGWANVLTF
.	TRBV5-1	TRBJ2-7	.	TGCGCCAGCAGCTTGCACACCTACTCCTACGAGCAGTACTTC	CASSLHTYSYEQYF
.	TRBV18	TRBJ2-3	TRBD1	TGTGCCAGCTCTCCCCAGGGGGATGGTACAGATACGCAGTATTTT	CASSPQGDGTDTQYF
few	TRBV7-2	TRBJ2-7	.	TGTGCCAGCAGCTTAGTTTTCGCAGGTCTCTACGAGCAGTACTTC	CASSLVFAGLYEQYF
few	TRBV28	TRBJ2-7	.	TGTGCCAGCAGTATTCCTTACTACGAGCAGTACTTC	CASSIPYYEQYF
.	TRBV25-1	TRBJ1-4	.	TGTGCCAGCAGTGCGGGGGGTAACCCGGGAAAACTGTTTTTT	CASSAGGNPGKLFF
few	TRBV28	TRBJ1-5	TRBD1	TGTGCCAGCAGTTTACCCAGGGGGCGAAGCAATCAGCCCCAGCATTTT	CASSLPRGRSNQPQHF
few	TRBV6-6	TRBJ2-3	.	TGTGCCAGCAGCGGGGAGGAGCGGCAGTATTTT	CASSGEERQYF
.	TRBV9	TRBJ2-7	.	TGTGCCAGCAGCGTAGCTCTGGGTTACGAGCAGTACTTC	CASSVALGYEQYF
many	TRBV7-9	TRBJ2-7	.	TGTGCCAGCAGCCCGGGACGTGGCAAGTACTTC	CASSPGRGKYF
.	TRBV18	TRBJ1-1	.	TGTGCCAGCTCAGAACAGGAGTCGAACACTGAAGCTTTCTTT	CASSEQESNTEAFF
.	TRBV6-6	TRBJ1-5	.	TGTGCCAGCAGTTTAGAGGAGCCTCAATCAGCGTCCCAGCATTTT	CASSLEEPQSASQHF
.	TRBV7-2	TRBJ1-2	TRBD1	TGTGCCAGCAGCCCGGGGACAGCTAACTATGGCTACACCTTC	CASSPGTANYGYTF
.	TRBV7-9	TRBJ1-5	TRBD1	TGTGCCAGCAGCTTACAGGGGGATAATCAGCCCCAGCATTTT	CASSLQGDNQPQHF
few	TRBV28	TRBJ1-2	.	TGTGCCAGCGAAGGGCAAGGATCAAATGGCTACACCTTC	CASEGQGSNGYTF
few	TRBV4-2	TRBJ1-5	.	TGTGCCAGCAGCCAAGGTAATACAGGGTTTGATCAGCCCCAGCATTTT	CASSQGNTGFDQPQHF
.	TRBV11-2	TRBJ1-2	TRBD1	TGTGCCAGCAGCCTACGACAGGGAGGTGGCTACACCTTC	CASSLRQGGGYTF
.	TRBV9	TRBJ1-5	.	TGTGCCAGTAGTACAGGGCCGGATCAGCCCCAGCATTTT	CASSTGPDQPQHF
few	TRBV20-1	TRBJ1-2	.	TGCAGTGCTAGAGATATGGGCTACACCTTC	CSARDMGYTF
few	TRBV9	TRBJ1-3	TRBD1	TGTGCCAGCAGCTCACGGGACAGGGGCTCTGGAAACACCATATATTTT	CASSSRDRGSGNTIYF
.	TRBV6-1	TRBJ2-7	.	TGTGCCAGCAGGGTCCAGGGGGGATCCTACGAGCAGTACTTC	CASRVQGGSYEQYF